Listed below are T cell receptor beta chains from one sample, sequenced in a study of T-cell memory formation after mild COVID-19. TCRdb re-analysed the 5' RACE reads in MiXCR, keeping a single row per CDR3 protein. The sample lists approximately 89,000 distinct CDR3 sequences, about 13% occurring once. The sequenced material came from PBMCs or a T cell subset sorted from them (not recorded which). These receptors all stem from a man younger than 35 who had mild COVID-19 (a few samples of this study predate the infection). Cell type and time point are not known. Each CDR3 is given with its conserved first and last residue. D genes are given only for firm matches. The size field is filled for only some rows; it gives once, few, many or a size class.

V	size	D	J	DNA	CDR3
TRBV7-6	NA	NA	TRBJ2-3	TGTGCCAGCAGCTATTGGACTGGCTCGGATACGCAGTATTTT	CASSYWTGSDTQYF
TRBV29-1	few	TRBD1	TRBJ1-1	TGCAGCGTAGCAACAGGGGACACTGAAGCTTTCTTT	CSVATGDTEAFF
TRBV9	few	NA	TRBJ2-3	TGTGCCAGCAGCGTAGGATCCACTTATACGCAGTATTTT	CASSVGSTYTQYF
TRBV7-9	few	NA	TRBJ1-5	TGTGCCAGCAGCCAGGGAAATTGGGGCAATCAGCCCCAGCATTTT	CASSQGNWGNQPQHF
TRBV29-1	few	NA	TRBJ2-1	TGCAGCGTGGCTGGGGCAGGGTTCAATGAGCAGTTCTTC	CSVAGAGFNEQFF
TRBV4-1	many	TRBD1	TRBJ2-1	TGCGCCAGCAGCCCACGGGACAGGGCGTACGCAGATGAGCAGTTCTTC	CASSPRDRAYADEQFF
TRBV27	few	NA	TRBJ1-1	TGTGCCAGCAGTCCCTCGGTTCGGAACACTGAAGCTTTCTTT	CASSPSVRNTEAFF
TRBV5-6	NA	TRBD1	TRBJ2-3	TGTGCCAGCAGCTTGCCGGTTGCCGTGGACAGGGCCGCAGATACGCAGTATTTT	CASSLPVAVDRAADTQYF
TRBV7-9	few	NA	TRBJ2-5	TGTGCCAGCAGCCCGACCTTGTTGGGCGGGGAGACCCAGTACTTC	CASSPTLLGGETQYF
TRBV6-5	NA	NA	TRBJ1-1	TGTGCCAGCACCTCGTCCGGGACATTGAACACTGAAGCTTTCTTT	CASTSSGTLNTEAFF
TRBV21-1	NA	NA	TRBJ2-4	TGTGCCAGCATCCCCCGGGGACAGGGACCTTTAGCCAAAAACATTCAGTACTTC	CASIPRGQGPLAKNIQYF
TRBV7-2	NA	NA	TRBJ1-2	TGTGCCAGCGGACTGGGTCTGGGGAGCAACTATGGCTACACCTTC	CASGLGLGSNYGYTF
TRBV20-1	NA	NA	TRBJ1-3	TGCAGTGCTAGAGCTGAGTACTCTGGAAACACCATATATTTT	CSARAEYSGNTIYF
TRBV6-2/TRBV6-3	NA	NA	TRBJ1-4	TGTGCCAGCAGTTACCCCGGGACCTATGAAAAACTGTTTTTT	CASSYPGTYEKLFF
TRBV4-1	NA	NA	TRBJ2-3	TGCGCCAGCAGCCAAGAAGGAGATACGCAGTATTTT	CASSQEGDTQYF
TRBV7-8	few	NA	TRBJ1-1	TGTGCCAGCAGCTTTTGGGGCGCTGAAGCTTTCTTT	CASSFWGAEAFF
TRBV3-1	many	TRBD1	TRBJ2-5	TGTGCCAGCAGGCAACAGGGGGCGCGGGAGACCCAGTACTTC	CASRQQGARETQYF
TRBV4-1	NA	NA	TRBJ1-5	TGCGCCAGCAGCCAAGAATTTGGTCATGGGTCGAGCAATCAGCCCCAGCATTTT	CASSQEFGHGSSNQPQHF
TRBV6-2/TRBV6-3	few	TRBD2	TRBJ2-3	TGTGCCAGCAGTTTTGGACTAGCTGCAGATACGCAGTATTTT	CASSFGLAADTQYF
TRBV5-1	few	NA	TRBJ2-2	TGCGCCAGCAGCTTGCTCGACTCCACCGGGGAGCTGTTTTTT	CASSLLDSTGELFF
TRBV6-4	NA	TRBD1	TRBJ2-1	TGTGCCAGCAGCTTTACAGGGGGTGAAGATGAGCAGTTCTTC	CASSFTGGEDEQFF
TRBV4-3	NA	TRBD1	TRBJ2-7	TGCGCCAGCAGCCATAGGACAGGTATCTCCTACGAGCAGTACTTC	CASSHRTGISYEQYF
TRBV11-2	NA	NA	TRBJ2-7	TGTGCCAGCAGCTTAGAGGCTGGCAGTCGCTCCTACGAGCAGTACTTC	CASSLEAGSRSYEQYF
TRBV20-1	few	NA	TRBJ2-3	TGCAGTGCAGAGGGAGATAGCGGACGCACAGATACGCAGTATTTT	CSAEGDSGRTDTQYF
TRBV6-2/TRBV6-3	NA	NA	TRBJ1-5	TGTGCCAGCACCCGCTCGGCTGGGACAACGGGGTGGGGTCAGCCCCAGCATTTT	CASTRSAGTTGWGQPQHF
TRBV6-6	NA	NA	TRBJ1-6	TGTGCCAGCGACAAGGTTAAAAATTCACCCCTCCACTTT	CASDKVKNSPLHF
TRBV30	NA	TRBD2	TRBJ2-3	TGTGCCTGGAGTGGGGGACTTAGCGGGTTGGATACGCAGTATTTT	CAWSGGLSGLDTQYF
TRBV4-3	NA	NA	TRBJ1-5	TGCGCCAGCAGCCAAGACGGGTGGGGGCGGCAGCCCCAGCATTTT	CASSQDGWGRQPQHF
TRBV29-1	few	NA	TRBJ1-3	TGCAGCGTTGCGGTTGGAAACACCATATATTTT	CSVAVGNTIYF
TRBV4-3	few	TRBD2	TRBJ2-5	TGCGCCAGCAGCCAACAGCGGGGGGGCTCGGAGACCCAGTACTTC	CASSQQRGGSETQYF
TRBV10-2	NA	NA	TRBJ1-5	TGCGCCAGCAGTGAGAGGTCTGGCAGGGGAAGGGATCAGCCCCAGCATTTT	CASSERSGRGRDQPQHF
TRBV4-1	many	NA	TRBJ1-1	TGCGCCAGCAGCCAGGGGTCTTTGAACACTGAAGCTTTCTTT	CASSQGSLNTEAFF
TRBV12-3/TRBV12-4	few	TRBD2	TRBJ2-3	TGTGCCAGCACCTCGGGGACTAGCGGGGAGAAAGATACGCAGTATTTT	CASTSGTSGEKDTQYF
TRBV24-1	NA	NA	TRBJ2-3	TGTGCCACCAGTGGTGAACCAGATACGCAGTATTTT	CATSGEPDTQYF
TRBV24-1	NA	TRBD1	TRBJ2-1	TGTGCCACCAAAGGTCAGGGGGACAATGAGCAGTTCTTC	CATKGQGDNEQFF
TRBV5-6	few	NA	TRBJ2-7	TGTGCCAGCACCTCGGAGGGGGGATTGGACTACGAGCAGTACTTC	CASTSEGGLDYEQYF
TRBV6-1	many	NA	TRBJ2-3	TGTGCCACCGCTATCCGGGACTCCTGGGCCACAGATACGCAGTATTTT	CATAIRDSWATDTQYF
TRBV5-1	few	NA	TRBJ2-3	TGCGCCAGCAGCTTGGGAGGGGGACCCACCGGTACGCAGTATTTT	CASSLGGGPTGTQYF
TRBV24-1	many	TRBD1	TRBJ2-2	TGTGCCACCAGTGATTCGGACAGGGATATCGGGGAGCTGTTTTTT	CATSDSDRDIGELFF
TRBV10-2	many	NA	TRBJ2-4	TGCGCCAGCAGTGATACCAGGGAGGTCGGTAAAAACATTCAGTACTTC	CASSDTREVGKNIQYF
TRBV9	few	TRBD2	TRBJ2-3	TGTGCCAGCAGCGTATTCAGCGGGGGGGCCCCGGATACGCAGTATTTT	CASSVFSGGAPDTQYF
TRBV7-9	NA	NA	TRBJ1-1	TGTGCCACCTCTTTCGGGGACGGGAACACTGAAGCTTTCTTT	CATSFGDGNTEAFF
TRBV5-1	many	NA	TRBJ2-3	TGCGCCAGCAGCTTGGAGTTTCGCACAGATACGCAGTATTTT	CASSLEFRTDTQYF
TRBV7-9	NA	NA	TRBJ1-6	TGTGCCAGCAGCCCTACTTCAAGGCGACCCTATAATTCACCCCTCCACTTT	CASSPTSRRPYNSPLHF
TRBV9	NA	TRBD2	TRBJ2-5	TGTGCCAGCAGCAAGGCCGTGGCGGGGGGGTCGACCCAGTACTTC	CASSKAVAGGSTQYF
TRBV12-5	NA	NA	TRBJ1-3	TGTGCTAGTGGTTTGGTACTAAAAGAGTCCTCTGGAAACACCATATATTTT	CASGLVLKESSGNTIYF
TRBV6-2/TRBV6-3	NA	NA	TRBJ1-2	TGTGCCAGCGGAACCGGGGGGGCCTATGGCTACACCTTC	CASGTGGAYGYTF
TRBV4-3	few	NA	TRBJ2-1	TGCGCCAGCAGCCAAGGATACAATGAGCAGTTCTTC	CASSQGYNEQFF
TRBV19	NA	NA	TRBJ2-1	TGTGCCAGTAGTATGGGGAGCTCCTACAATGAGCAGTTCTTC	CASSMGSSYNEQFF